This T cell receptor (beta chain) was captured by sequencing in a study of T cell responses to AZD1222 COVID-19 vaccine (dated by TCRdb to 2020 to 2022). Study-level background: Because spike-specific TCR depth and breadth did not differ between the two schedules, AZD1222 recipients who got a second dose at roughly 4 weeks were pooled with those who got a second dose at roughly 12 weeks. TCR sequencing covered 230 to 250 trial participants: approximately 200 given two doses of AZD1222 and approximately 26 given two doses of MenACWY control vaccine. Trial participants were enrolled by age into subgroups of 18-55, 56-69 and 70-plus years, and 148, 28 and 57 TCR-sequenced participants, respectively, were included in these subgroups.

The CDR3 regions of human TCRbeta chains were analyzed by immunosequencing. The paper's processing steps were these. TCRs in the repertoires were compared against a reference library of SARS-CoV-2-specific TCRs that had been generated with the MIRA antigen-specificity platform. Breadth was defined as the fraction of unique TCRs that were SARS-CoV-2-associated. Depth was defined as the fraction of total T cells that were SARS-CoV-2-associated. Each spike-specific TCR was assigned to its reactive spike region and to a CD4 or CD8 class using the MIRA data. Log10-transformed breadth and depth values were compared by one-way ANOVA with Sidak's multiple comparisons tests. Here the immuneACCESS table is served through TCRdb, limited to in-frame sequences with V and J called. Missing clones are a known gap in these copies; in checked studies unresolved V genes cover under half, and the rest lacks a known reason. Clone size and V and J calls were adopted from that table, with D and trimming inferred from the DNA. The sample table records some 150,000 clones; about nine tenths of these occur just once. The top ten constitute about 15% of the sample.

To note about this clone: No cognate antigen has been identified for it. Base qualities are missing; no much larger clone stands one base away.

Beyond this particular receptor, the publication reports: In the small 56-69-year group, the increase in depth fell short of significance, most likely because of low power. The whole spike protein was spanned by vaccine-associated CD4 TCRs, and dominant responses were seen in regions 160-218 and 743-854. Only six AZD1222 recipients were SARS-CoV-2 seropositive at baseline, limiting conclusions about previously exposed vaccinees. Because no day 14 peak-response samples were available, repertoires were characterized only after the peak T cell response. After two AZD1222 doses, spike-specific TCR breadth and depth were significantly higher than at day 0 and than in MenACWY recipients. Participants were mostly white British, with more females than males. The authors suggested clonal diversity may have been underestimated. Reportedly, close to half of the unique spike-specific TCRs recognized epitopes lying outside the regions that are mutated in the B.1.351 and B.1.1.7 variants.

The sample's time point, from its label and the paper: baseline before first vaccination. The vaccinee samples were drawn from two UK trials, COV001 and COV002, one of which was a single-blind randomized controlled phase 2/3 trial testing AZD1222 (ChAdOx1 nCoV-19) in healthy adults. Trial participant PBMC samples were collected at day 0 and day 28 after the second dose for TCRbeta chain sequencing. The origin of this receptor is an adult in good health. This specimen was peripheral blood, taken on day 0 of AZD1222 vaccination.

The nucleotide sequence is TGTGCCAGCAGCCCTCCGGGACATTTTAATGAAAAACTGTTTTTT. Its coded protein is CASSPPGHFNEKLFF. The rearranged segments are TRBV14 and TRBJ1-4; possibly the D gene is TRBD1, per 6 matching bases. A distance of 13 bases separates the germline ends of V and J, which lose 4 bases and 4 bases respectively. The CDR3 measures 15 amino acids from cysteine to phenylalanine. Solely the CDR3 DNA is kept, with 45 bases framed from the first base. Looking up the germline V gene yields CDR1 SGHDN and CDR2 FVKESK.